This T cell receptor (beta chain) originates from a study of T cells in Graves' hyperthyroidism and ophthalmopathy. The CDR3 runs 14 residues. Germline V lookup: CDR1 MNHEY, CDR2 SVGEGT. Trimming left V 1 base short and J 4 bases short, with 10 bases between. This clonotype was counted a single time. The antigen is undetermined. Study-wide results and limits: Separation of ophthalmopathy from stable hyperthyroidism was achieved by a 13 V-J model.

Participants, patients aged 18 to 65, had newly diagnosed hyperthyroidism with a duration under 2 months. There were TCR beta CDR3 regions amplified from RNA transcripts. The HTBI primer set drove a first-round RT-PCR of the TCR CDR3. TCRdb passed the multiplex PCR reads through MiXCR, listing each CDR3 protein once. This table holds approximately 370,000 distinct CDR3 sequences, 17% found once. The origin of this receptor is a woman in her twenties or thirties with Graves' hyperthyroidism that later progressed to Graves' ophthalmopathy. Material for sequencing was blood. V gene TRBV6-2 or TRBV6-3 combines with J gene TRBJ2-5; D gene unclear. The CDR3 DNA reads TGTGCCAGCAGTTACTGGGCTGGTGGAGAGACCCAGTACTTC. Protein sequence: CASSYWAGGETQYF.